The rows below give T cell receptor beta chains drawn from one sample of a study of T cell repertoires in cytomegalovirus infection. TCRdb re-called the reads with MiXCR, one entry per CDR3 protein. The profile shows over 250,000 distinct CDR3 sequences, under 30% of them singletons. The sequencing input was PBMCs. These receptors all come from a human donor in good health (CMV status not recorded). Some clones in this sample may be carry-over from other donors' samples. Each CDR3 is given with its conserved first and last residue. D genes are given only for firm matches. Expanded clones get a size class; other rows say once, few or many, or leave the size out.

DNA,CDR3,V,J,size,D,length
TGCAGTGCCACGGACACCTACGAGCAGTACTTC,CSATDTYEQYF,TRBV20-1,TRBJ2-7,.,.,11
TGCGCCAGCGTGCTAGCGGGAGTCCCCTACAATGAGCAGTTCTTC,CASVLAGVPYNEQFF,TRBV5-1,TRBJ2-1,few,TRBD2,15
TGTGCCAGCAGTTACTCCCACGGAGGGGTTTATAGAAGCAATGAGCAGTTCTTC,CASSYSHGGVYRSNEQFF,TRBV6-2/TRBV6-3,TRBJ2-1,.,.,18
TGTGCCAGCAGCTTTTCGGAAGAGACCCAGTACTTC,CASSFSEETQYF,TRBV11-3,TRBJ2-5,.,.,12
TGCAGTGCTAGTTCGGGTCCTAACTATGGCTACACCTTC,CSASSGPNYGYTF,TRBV20-1,TRBJ1-2,few,.,13
TGTGCCAGCAGCCGCCCTTCGGGACTACATCCAGAGCAGTTCTTC,CASSRPSGLHPEQFF,TRBV7-9,TRBJ2-1,.,TRBD2,15
TGTGCCAGCAGAGGGACCAGAGGTCAGCCCCAGCATTTT,CASRGTRGQPQHF,TRBV12-3/TRBV12-4,TRBJ1-5,.,.,13
TGTGCCAGCAGTTTATACGGGGTAACGCAGTATTTT,CASSLYGVTQYF,TRBV28,TRBJ2-3,.,.,12
TGCAGTGCTAGAGAGACAGGGGTCACAGATACGCAGTATTTT,CSARETGVTDTQYF,TRBV20-1,TRBJ2-3,.,TRBD1,14
TGTGCCAGCAGTCATCGACGGCTCTCCTACAATGAGCAGTTCTTC,CASSHRRLSYNEQFF,TRBV12-3/TRBV12-4,TRBJ2-1,many,.,15
TGCAGTGTTCGAATTCAGGCCCTCGGGGGCTACACCTTC,CSVRIQALGGYTF,TRBV20-1,TRBJ1-2,few,.,13
TGTGCCAGCAGTCGTCCGAGTAGCATGAACACTGAAGCTTTCTTT,CASSRPSSMNTEAFF,TRBV6-5,TRBJ1-1,few,.,15
TGTGCCAGCAGCGTCCGACTAGCGGGAGGGCACGATGAGCAGTTCTTC,CASSVRLAGGHDEQFF,TRBV7-2,TRBJ2-1,.,TRBD2,16
TGTGCCAGCAGGGGAGAGGATACGCAGTATTTT,CASRGEDTQYF,TRBV6-1,TRBJ2-3,many,.,11
TGTGCCAGCAGCTCCCAGGGGGACGCGCAGCCCCAGCATTTT,CASSSQGDAQPQHF,TRBV7-2,TRBJ1-5,many,TRBD1,14
TGTGCCAGCAGTTTTACTAGCGGGGGGTGGGATACGCAGTATTTT,CASSFTSGGWDTQYF,TRBV2,TRBJ2-3,many,TRBD2,15
TGTGCCAGCAGCTCAGGGGCAGGGGTCTTCTCCTACGAGCAGTACTTC,CASSSGAGVFSYEQYF,TRBV7-2,TRBJ2-7,many,.,16
TGTGCCACCAGTGATTTATCAACTAGGGGAGTCGATGAGCAGTTCTTC,CATSDLSTRGVDEQFF,TRBV24-1,TRBJ2-1,few,.,16
TGTGCCAGCAGCCCGGACAGTTATCAGCCCCAGCATTTT,CASSPDSYQPQHF,TRBV7-9,TRBJ1-5,.,.,13
TGTGCCAGCAGCTTAGTGCGGGGCCAGGGAGGTAATGAAAAACTGTTTTTT,CASSLVRGQGGNEKLFF,TRBV7-8,TRBJ1-4,once,.,17
TGTGCCAGCAGACCAGCGACTAGCGGGGGCTATGAGCAGTTCTTC,CASRPATSGGYEQFF,TRBV11-2,TRBJ2-1,many,TRBD2,15
TGTGCCAGCAGCCCGGGACGGCTTAAACGGGATGAAAAACTGTTTTTT,CASSPGRLKRDEKLFF,TRBV11-2,TRBJ1-4,few,.,16
TGTGCCAGCCCCGGGTCAGGTCCCTACGAGCAGTACTTC,CASPGSGPYEQYF,TRBV28,TRBJ2-7,.,.,13
TGTGCCAGCAGCTTAGGGGACCACCGGGACGGGAGACGGAATCAGCCCCAGCATTTT,CASSLGDHRDGRRNQPQHF,TRBV7-9,TRBJ1-5,.,.,19
TGTGCCAGCAGTTTAGGCCTTAGCTCCTACGAGCAGTACTTC,CASSLGLSSYEQYF,TRBV7-2,TRBJ2-7,many,.,14
TGCAGCGTTTCCCAAGGGACCCAGTACTTC,CSVSQGTQYF,TRBV29-1,TRBJ2-5,few,.,10
TGTGCCAGCACCGAGACTACGGGTCCCTACGAGCAGTACTTC,CASTETTGPYEQYF,TRBV7-8,TRBJ2-7,many,.,14
TGCGCCAGCAGCTTGGGGGGGAACCGTGCCACCGGGGAGCTGTTTTTT,CASSLGGNRATGELFF,TRBV5-1,TRBJ2-2,.,.,16